The 15 T cell receptor beta chains listed next were all sequenced from one sample in a study of shared clonotypes between healthy human individuals. This table comes from immunoSEQ multiplex PCR, and its TCRdb copy is limited to in-frame clones, with some not included. The sample shows about 2 million clones, 90% to 95% of them seen only once. The sequenced material came from naive CD4+ T cells sorted from blood. The subset denotes: CD45RA+ positively selected. The receptors stem from a man in his late teens or twenties in good health.

The chain joins TRBV19 to TRBJ2-7; TRBD2 aligns across 10 bases. After removal of 8 bases from V and 5 bases from J, the junction contained 18 bases not matched to a gene. The CDR3 has 17 residues. Germline CDR1 is LNHDA and CDR2 is SQIVND (reference sequence). The CDR3 spells CASGTSGKTLRGDEQYF. The CDR3, as DNA: TGTGCCAGTGGAACTAGCGGGAAAACCCTACGGGGGGACGAGCAGTACTTC. Using reference TRBV19 and TRBJ2-7 for the parts outside the CDR3, the full variable domain is DGGITQSPKYLFRKEGQNVTLSCEQNLNHDAMYWYRQDPGQGLRLIYYSQIVNDFQKGDIAEGYSVSREKKESFPLTVTSAQKNPTAFYLCASGTSGKTLRGDEQYFGPGTRLTVT.

The gene calls are TRBV10-3 and TRBJ1-2; unclear D gene. V dropped 4 bases and J dropped 5 bases, with 11 bases sitting between them. The CDR3 totals 13 residues. The germline CDR1 and CDR2 sequences are ENHRY and SYGVKD. The CDR3 sequence is CAISAQESYGYTF. The CDR3 DNA reads as TGTGCCATCAGTGCCCAGGAAAGTTATGGCTACACCTTC.

The V call is TRBV7-2, the J call TRBJ2-3, with 8 positions matching TRBD2. This CDR3 comprises 17 residues. The trim removed 5 bases at V and 8 bases at J, leaving 18 bases unmatched. The germline gives CDR1 SGHTA, CDR2 FQGNSA. CDR3: CASSPIGAGGDRGTQYF. DNA for the CDR3: TGTGCCAGCAGCCCGATCGGGGCGGGAGGCGATAGAGGTACGCAGTATTTT.

The chain combines TRBV7-9 with TRBJ1-4; 7 bases are a match to TRBD1. The CDR3 runs 15 residues. Germline trimming cut 4 bases from V and 4 bases from J; bases unmatched to any gene: 6. CDR1 and CDR2 from the germline V gene are SEHNR and FQNEAQ (reference sequence). CDR3 DNA: TGTGCCAGCAGCTCCTCCGGGACAGATAATGAAAAACTGTTTTTT. Translating gives CASSSSGTDNEKLFF.

This sequence joins TRBV19 and TRBJ2-1; unclear D gene. There are 13 residues in the CDR3. CDR1 is LNHDA and CDR2 is SQIVND in the germline V gene (reference sequence). V was cut by 6 bases and J by 2 bases, with 8 bases left in between. CDR3 DNA sequence: TGTGCCAGTAGGAGCCGGGCCTACAATGAGCAGTTCTTC. Translation gives CASRSRAYNEQFF. Full variable domain (rest looked up from reference TRBV19 and TRBJ2-1): DGGITQSPKYLFRKEGQNVTLSCEQNLNHDAMYWYRQDPGQGLRLIYYSQIVNDFQKGDIAEGYSVSREKKESFPLTVTSAQKNPTAFYLCASRSRAYNEQFFGPGTRLTVL.

The V and J genes are TRBV6-1 and TRBJ2-7, with a weak D call TRBD1 (5 bases). Germline V gene lookup returns CDR1 MNHNS and CDR2 SASEGT. Trimming stripped 1 base from V and 4 bases from J, with 14 bases between. The CDR3 covers 15 residues. CDR3 bases: TGTGCCAGCAGTGAAGACAGAGTAAGGGGTTACGAGCAGTACTTC. Translated: CASSEDRVRGYEQYF.

This sequence joins TRBV6-5 and TRBJ1-6; 7 nucleotides line up with TRBD1. This CDR3 contains 13 residues. The V gene's germline CDR1 is MNHEY and CDR2 SVGAGI. Trimming at V came to 10 bases and at J to 9 bases, leaving 9 bases not matched to a gene. The CDR3 coding sequence is TGTGCCACCATGACAGGGAAAACTTCACCCCTCCACTTT. The encoded protein is CATMTGKTSPLHF.

V is TRBV7-9 and J is TRBJ1-5; D uncertain. V was pared by 5 bases and J by 1 base, with 9 bases between. CDR1 is SEHNR, CDR2 FQNEAQ, per germline (reference sequence). The CDR3 has 14 amino acids. CDR3: CASSADLSNQPQHF. DNA of the CDR3: TGTGCCAGCAGCGCCGACCTGAGCAATCAGCCCCAGCATTTT.

This sequence joins TRBV6-5 and TRBJ1-2, with 9 bases matching TRBD1. The ends lost 4 bases at V and 2 bases at J; junction bases unmatched: 8. The germline V gene has CDR1 MNHEY and CDR2 SVGAGI. CDR3 length equals 16 residues. Here the CDR3 reads CASSWTGEVGNYGYTF. CDR3 in DNA: TGTGCCAGCAGTTGGACAGGGGAGGTTGGAAACTATGGCTACACCTTC.

As regards this clone: Different DNA sequences within this sample yield the same CDR3. The V and J genes are TRBV28 and TRBJ1-3, with no clear D. Germline V gene data show CDR1 as MDHEN and CDR2 as SYDVKM. The V end was cut by 2 bases, the J end by 1 base, with 3 bases between. The CDR3 contains 13 residues. For the CDR3, the DNA is TGTGCCAGCAGTTTAAGATCTGGAAACACCATATATTTT. Residues: CASSLRSGNTIYF.

This chain links TRBV7-9 with TRBJ2-1, with TRBD2 matching 13 bases. J lost 4 bases, V lost 5 bases, and 5 bases had no gene match. CDR3 size: 16 residues. The germline gives CDR1 SEHNR, CDR2 FQNEAQ (reference sequence). The CDR3 DNA follows: TGTGCCAGCAGCACGGGACTAGCGGGGAGTTACAATGAGCAGTTCTTC. As protein: CASSTGLAGSYNEQFF.

The chain combines TRBV2 with TRBJ2-2, with D perhaps matching TRBD1 (5 bases). Germline CDR1 and CDR2: SNHLY and FYNNEI. This CDR3 has 15 amino acids. The ends were cut back, 1 base at V and 6 bases at J, with 12 bases in the middle. The CDR3 sequence is CASSEVIRVAGELFF. CDR3 nucleotide sequence: TGTGCCAGCAGTGAAGTAATCAGGGTAGCCGGGGAGCTGTTTTTT.

On this clone: Within the sample, other DNA sequences also encode this same CDR3. This chain links TRBV5-4 with TRBJ1-6; no clear D. This CDR3 contains 15 residues. The V end lost 0 bases, the J end lost 7 bases, and 11 bases lay between the germline ends. The germline CDR1 and CDR2 sequences are SGHNT and YYREEE (reference sequence). The CDR3 here is CASSLVGEGNSPLHF. CDR3 nucleotide sequence: TGTGCCAGCAGCTTGGTCGGGGAAGGGAATTCACCCCTCCACTTT. Looking up the rest from reference TRBV5-4 and TRBJ1-6 gives the full variable domain: ETGVTQSPTHLIKTRGQQVTLRCSSQSGHNTVSWYQQALGQGPQFIFQYYREEENGRGNFPPRFSGLQFPNYSSELNVNALELDDSALYLCASSLVGEGNSPLHFGNGTRLTVT.

The chain carries TRBV5-4 and TRBJ1-4; 10 nucleotides line up with TRBD1. CDR3 size: 13 residues. J was trimmed by 7 bases and V by 4 bases; bases with no gene match: 1. In germline, CDR1 is SGHNT, CDR2 YYREEE (reference sequence). The CDR3 protein is CASSRTGGEKLFF. CDR3 coding DNA: TGTGCCAGCAGCCGGACAGGGGGTGAAAAACTGTTTTTT. Complete variable domain (other parts from reference TRBV5-4 and TRBJ1-4): ETGVTQSPTHLIKTRGQQVTLRCSSQSGHNTVSWYQQALGQGPQFIFQYYREEENGRGNFPPRFSGLQFPNYSSELNVNALELDDSALYLCASSRTGGEKLFFGSGTQLSVL.

V gene TRBV27 combines with J gene TRBJ2-5; D might be TRBD1 (7 bases). The CDR3 covers 13 residues. Trimming cost V 7 bases and J 10 bases, with 19 bases left between them. The germline CDR1 and CDR2 sequences are MNHEY and SMNVEV (reference sequence). The CDR3 sequence is CASKGAGLKGQYF. In nucleotides, the CDR3 is TGTGCCAGCAAGGGGGCGGGATTAAAAGGCCAGTACTTC.